The entry below describes one T cell receptor (beta chain). Its target is not known. This entry comes from a study of T cells in localized non-small cell lung cancer. Study-level results: The greatest T cell clonality was found in uninvolved adjacent lung (higher than in tumor). Adjacent lung was found to contain a median approximately 60 of the top 100 tumor clones.

Assay: immunoSEQ multiplex PCR; the TCRdb copy retains only in-frame clones and omits some. Found here are 70,000 to 80,000 clones, around 90% of them singletons; the top ten hold 20%. The CDR3 is 15 residues long. V lost 0 bases, J lost 3 bases, and 2 bases stayed unmatched. CDR1 is MNHNS and CDR2 is SASEGT in the germline V gene. The chain has TRBV6-1 and TRBJ1-5, with 7 bases fitting TRBD1. The sample here was peripheral blood, taken before any cancer treatment. The sequence was obtained from a woman aged 35 to 70 with stage I squamous cell lung carcinoma. The CDR3 reads CASSEAGQINQPQHF. DNA for the CDR3: TGTGCCAGCAGTGAAGCGGGACAGATCAATCAGCCCCAGCATTTT.